A single sample gave rise to the 29 T cell receptor beta chains below, sequenced in a study of cytomegalovirus exposure and HLA in healthy donors. Amplification used 60 Vbeta primers and 13 Jbeta primers. TCRdb's table, derived via immunoSEQ multiplex PCR, lists solely in-frame clones and lacks some. The repertoire holds some 200,000 clones, with more than 80% as singletons. Sequenced input: PBMCs. The receptors stem from a woman aged 45-59 years in good health and CMV-seropositive.

The chain couples TRBV7-8 to TRBJ2-2, with TRBD2 matching 10 bases. The CDR3 contains 16 residues. Trimming at V came to 1 base and at J to 3 bases, leaving 2 bases not matched to a gene. The germline CDR1 and CDR2 sequences are SGHVS and FQNEAQ. Written as DNA, the CDR3 is TGTGCCAGCAGCTTAGTAGCGGGGGGAGACACCGGGGAGCTGTTTTTT. Translation gives CASSLVAGGDTGELFF.

The J gene is TRBJ2-5, the V gene TRBV5-6, with TRBD1 identical over 7 bases. V trimming: 4 bases; J trimming: 2 bases; junction bases outside the gene matches: 5. The CDR3 sequence is 14 residues long. Germline lookup yields CDR1 SGHDT and CDR2 YYEEEE. The CDR3 DNA reads as TGTGCCAGCAGCCCGACAGGGTGGCAAGAGACCCAGTACTTC. Residues: CASSPTGWQETQYF.

This chain links TRBV28 with TRBJ1-5; 10 positions agree with TRBD1. From germline, CDR1 is MDHEN and CDR2 SYDVKM. V lost 8 bases to trimming and J lost 4 bases; unmatched junction nucleotides: 2. The CDR3 is 13 residues long. The chain's CDR3 is CASWGQGNQPQHF. The CDR3 DNA sequence: TGTGCCAGCTGGGGACAGGGGAATCAGCCCCAGCATTTT. Looking up the rest from reference TRBV28 and TRBJ1-5 gives the full variable domain: DVKVTQSSRYLVKRTGEKVFLECVQDMDHENMFWYRQDPGLGLRLIYFSYDVKMKEKGDIPEGYSVSREKKERFSLILESASTNQTSMYLCASWGQGNQPQHFGDGTRLSIL.

This clone was found once. V and J are TRBV7-9 and TRBJ2-7; 10 nucleotides agree with TRBD2. CDR1 and CDR2 (germline): SEHNR, FQNEAQ (reference sequence). This CDR3 has 15 residues. V trimming: 5 bases; J trimming: 4 bases; junction bases outside the gene matches: 8. In DNA form, the CDR3 reads TGTGCCAGCAGCCCCGGGACTAGCGTCTTATACGAGCAGTACTTC. This sequence encodes CASSPGTSVLYEQYF.

The gene calls are TRBV27 and TRBJ1-3, with TRBD1 as a possible D gene (6 bases). The V gene's germline CDR1 is MNHEY and CDR2 SMNVEV (reference sequence). V dropped 3 bases and J dropped 4 bases, with 10 bases sitting between them. The CDR3 runs to 14 residues. The CDR3 bases are TGTGCCAGCAGTTTGCGGGGGCCAGGAAACACCATATATTTT. Translation: CASSLRGPGNTIYF.

This rearrangement joins TRBV2 to TRBJ2-5, with D uncertain. There are 10 residues in the CDR3. CDR1 and CDR2 (germline): SNHLY, FYNNEI. V lost 5 bases, J lost 13 bases, and 11 bases lay in between. The CDR3 sequence: CASSLSLLYF. DNA of the CDR3: TGTGCCAGCAGTCTAAGCCTACTGTACTTC.

The chain has TRBV5-4 and TRBJ1-2, with 8 nucleotides matching TRBD1. The junction had 7 bases not matched to a gene; V was cut back by 1 base and J by 8 bases. The CDR3 has 14 amino acids. CDR1 is SGHNT and CDR2 is YYREEE in the germline V gene (reference sequence). The CDR3 is CASSLTDRVGGYTF. CDR3 nucleotide sequence: TGTGCCAGCAGCTTGACGGACAGGGTGGGAGGCTACACCTTC.

The chain is built from TRBV5-1 and TRBJ1-3; D remains unclear. Germline V gives CDR1 SGHRS, CDR2 YFSETQ. V lost 4 bases to trimming and J lost 3 bases, with 17 bases between them. CDR3 length: 16 residues. The CDR3 loop is CASSPPTVAGGNTIYF. The CDR3 DNA reads as TGCGCCAGCAGCCCTCCCACGGTGGCAGGTGGAAACACCATATATTTT.

J is TRBJ1-1 and V is TRBV25-1; 7 nucleotides match TRBD1. Germline V lookup: CDR1 MGHDK, CDR2 SYGVNS. The CDR3 consists of 14 residues. V was pared by 8 bases and J by 6 bases, with 12 bases of the junction left unmatched. As DNA, the CDR3 is TGTGCCAGCTCAAGTAGGAGGGGGCCCTCTGAAGCTTTCTTT. Its translation is CASSSRRGPSEAFF.

The gene calls are TRBV11-3 and TRBJ2-3; TRBD1 might be the D (5 bases). With 0 bases removed from V and 2 bases from J, the gap between germline ends came to 9 bases. The CDR3 is 15 amino acids. Germline V gives CDR1 SGHNT, CDR2 YENEEA. Here the CDR3 reads CASSLDGAITDTQYF. CDR3 coding DNA: TGTGCCAGCAGCTTAGATGGGGCCATCACAGATACGCAGTATTTT.

Only one count was recorded for this clone. This chain joins TRBV11-2 and TRBJ2-5, with 7 nucleotides matching TRBD2. V dropped 4 bases and J dropped 2; count of bases not matched to a gene: 10. From germline, CDR1 is SGHAT and CDR2 FQNNGV. The CDR3 has 16 residues. The chain's CDR3 is CASSSGVAGDQETQYF. As DNA, the CDR3 is TGTGCCAGCAGCTCCGGGGTGGCGGGAGATCAAGAGACCCAGTACTTC.

This clone has a handful of counts. V gene TRBV5-1 combines with J gene TRBJ1-4; 8 bases line up with TRBD1. Germline V gives CDR1 SGHRS, CDR2 YFSETQ. V was clipped by 3 bases and J by 6 bases; unmatched bases: 4. The CDR3 loop spans 14 amino acids. The CDR3 reads CASSWTGLDEKLFF. For the CDR3, the DNA is TGCGCCAGCAGCTGGACAGGGTTGGATGAAAAACTGTTTTTT.

The chain is built from TRBV6-5 and TRBJ2-3; 11 nucleotides line up with TRBD2. The junction had 7 bases not matched to a gene; V was cut back by 8 bases and J by 3 bases. The germline V gene encodes CDR1 MNHEY and CDR2 SVGAGI. The CDR3 extends over 15 amino acids. In DNA, the CDR3 is TGTGCCAGCTATAGCGGGGGGGCCCGGACAGATACGCAGTATTTT. It specifies CASYSGGARTDTQYF.

A few counts support this clone. In DNA form, the CDR3 reads TGTGCCAGCAGCTCTAGCACAGGGTCAGGGGCCAACGTCCTGACTTTC. It specifies CASSSSTGSGANVLTF. The chain employs TRBV7-3 and TRBJ2-6; D is perhaps TRBD1 (6 bases). The CDR3 has 16 amino acids. Trimming shortened V by 4 bases and J by 4 bases, and 14 bases separated the two germline ends. CDR1 is SGHTA and CDR2 is FQGTGA in the germline V gene.

The chain couples TRBV2 to TRBJ1-1, with 9 nucleotides matching TRBD1. Germline V gives CDR1 SNHLY, CDR2 FYNNEI. The CDR3 length is 14 residues. The V and J ends lost 7 bases and 1 base, in that order; junction bases with no gene match: 4. This CDR3 is CASTPTGGNTEAFF. CDR3 bases: TGTGCCAGCACGCCGACAGGGGGGAACACTGAAGCTTTCTTT.

V gene TRBV7-3 combines with J gene TRBJ2-1; 9 bases align to TRBD1. Germline values: CDR1 SGHTA, CDR2 FQGTGA. With 4 bases clipped from V and 6 bases from J, the junction kept 7 bases outside the gene matches. The CDR3 loop spans 15 amino acids. CDR3 residues: CASSWDRDGVNEQFF. The DNA for the CDR3 is TGTGCCAGCAGCTGGGACAGGGACGGGGTCAATGAGCAGTTCTTC.

The V and J genes are TRBV28 and TRBJ1-5; 11 bases line up with TRBD1. CDR1 is MDHEN, CDR2 SYDVKM, per germline. This CDR3 is 20 amino acids long. With V trimmed by 5 bases and J by 2 bases, 17 bases remained unmatched. The CDR3 reads CASSLTPGTGGLFGNQPQHF. Written as DNA, the CDR3 is TGTGCCAGCAGTCTTACACCCGGGACAGGGGGTTTGTTTGGCAATCAGCCCCAGCATTTT.

This clone was observed a few times. The rearrangement links TRBV6-4 to TRBJ2-3; possibly TRBD1 for D (6 bases). The CDR3 covers 16 residues. The germline V gene encodes CDR1 MRHNA and CDR2 SNTAGT. Trimming stripped 7 bases from V and 0 bases from J, with 17 bases between. CDR3 amino acids: CASIMTYRESTDTQYF. CDR3 coding DNA: TGTGCCAGCATCATGACCTACAGGGAGAGCACAGATACGCAGTATTTT.

DNA for the CDR3: TGCGCCAGCAGCGGGACAGATAATTCACCCCTCCACTTT. It specifies CASSGTDNSPLHF. The gene calls are TRBV5-1 and TRBJ1-6; TRBD1 matches 7 bases. The germline V gene has CDR1 SGHRS and CDR2 YFSETQ. Losses at the gene ends were 4 bases for V and 5 bases for J; bases not matched to a gene: 0. This CDR3 region has 13 residues.

Regarding this clone: Other DNA sequences in the same sample also yield this CDR3. The chain recombines TRBV2 with TRBJ1-5; TRBD1 agrees at 9 bases. Germline-derived CDR1 and CDR2 are SNHLY and FYNNEI. The CDR3 length is 16 residues. V shed 11 bases and J 0 bases; nucleotides not matched to a gene: 11. DNA of the CDR3: TGTGCCTCTCGGGACAGGGCACTCTATAGCAATCAGCCCCAGCATTTT. It encodes CASRDRALYSNQPQHF. Full variable domain (rest looked up from reference TRBV2 and TRBJ1-5): EPEVTQTPSHQVTQMGQEVILRCVPISNHLYFYWYRQILGQKVEFLVSFYNNEISEKSEIFDDQFSVERPDGSNFTLKIRSTKLEDSAMYFCASRDRALYSNQPQHFGDGTRLSIL.

The chain has TRBV2 and TRBJ2-7, with D tentatively TRBD1 (6 bases). Germline loops: CDR1 SNHLY, CDR2 FYNNEI. CDR3 length: 14 amino acids. Trimming pared 4 bases from V and 0 bases from J, leaving 10 bases between. In DNA, the CDR3 is TGTGCCAGCAGTGTGGGGGCAGCCTCCTACGAGCAGTACTTC. Its translation is CASSVGAASYEQYF.

The sample holds one count of this clone. DNA for the CDR3: TGTGCCAGCAGAGTCTCTATTTACGAGCAGTACTTC. Its protein product is CASRVSIYEQYF. V gene TRBV9 combines with J gene TRBJ2-5; D ambiguous. TRBJ2-7 explains the end of the DNA better; the J call may be wrong. Germline CDR1 is SGDLS and CDR2 is YYNGEE. The CDR3 is made up of 12 amino acids.

V is TRBV7-9 and J is TRBJ1-1, with D possibly being TRBD1 (5 bases). Trimming left V 6 bases short and J 1 base short, with 6 bases between. The length of the CDR3 is 12 residues. Germline CDR1 SEHNR, CDR2 FQNEAQ (reference sequence). CDR3 nucleotide sequence: TGTGCCAGCAGTGGGGCGAACACTGAAGCTTTCTTT. It is translated as CASSGANTEAFF.

The chain uses TRBV11-3 and TRBJ1-1; maybe TRBD1 (6 bases). V was pared by 1 base and J by 8 bases, with 11 bases between. The CDR3 is made up of 13 amino acids. Looked up from germline, CDR1 is SGHNT and CDR2 is YENEEA. The CDR3 loop reads CASSLGRGREAFF. Here the CDR3 DNA reads TGTGCCAGCAGCTTAGGCAGGGGCCGGGAAGCTTTCTTT.

The V gene is TRBV15, the J gene TRBJ2-1; 9 nucleotides align to TRBD2. The germline V gene encodes CDR1 LNHNV and CDR2 YYDKDF (reference sequence). The trim removed 8 bases at V and 4 bases at J, leaving 3 bases unmatched. The CDR3 sequence is 13 residues long. DNA of the CDR3: TGTGCCACCGAGGCGGGGGGGTACAATGAGCAGTTCTTC. Translation gives CATEAGGYNEQFF.

The rearrangement joins TRBV21-1 to TRBJ1-5; TRBD1 reflects the table's D call only, with no check against the DNA. TRBV21-1 is a recognized pseudogene. The CDR3 totals 16 residues. CDR3 sequence reads: CASSKDQDRGFQPQHF. DNA for the CDR3: TGTGCCAGCAGCAAAGACCAGGACAGGGGTTTCCAGCCCCAGCATTTT.

The rearrangement joins TRBV29-1 to TRBJ1-1; 9 nucleotides align to TRBD1. Unmatched junction bases numbered 14, after V lost 4 bases and J lost 2 bases. CDR1 is SQVTM, CDR2 ANQGSEA, per germline. CDR3 size: 17 residues. The CDR3 region has the DNA TGCAGCGTTGTTGTGGACGTGAACAGGGGGCCAAACACTGAAGCTTTCTTT. The encoded protein is CSVVVDVNRGPNTEAFF.

The rearrangement links TRBV28 to TRBJ2-7, with a weak D call TRBD1 (6 bases). This CDR3 is built from 15 residues. The germline CDR1 and CDR2 sequences are MDHEN and SYDVKM. Trimming left V 4 bases short and J 2 bases short, with 15 bases between. CDR3 DNA sequence: TGTGCCAGCAGTTCCCCTGGGGGCAGCACCTACGAGCAGTACTTC. Residues: CASSSPGGSTYEQYF. The full variable domain, rest sourced from reference TRBV28 and TRBJ2-7, is DVKVTQSSRYLVKRTGEKVFLECVQDMDHENMFWYRQDPGLGLRLIYFSYDVKMKEKGDIPEGYSVSREKKERFSLILESASTNQTSMYLCASSSPGGSTYEQYFGPGTRLTVT.

The V call is TRBV18, the J call TRBJ1-1; 8 positions match TRBD1. Trimming removed 3 bases from V and 1 base from J; junction bases left unmatched: 4. The CDR3 totals 15 residues. From germline, CDR1 is KGHSH and CDR2 LQKENI. The CDR3: CASSPNTGGNTEAFF. CDR3 DNA: TGTGCCAGCTCACCGAATACAGGGGGGAACACTGAAGCTTTCTTT.